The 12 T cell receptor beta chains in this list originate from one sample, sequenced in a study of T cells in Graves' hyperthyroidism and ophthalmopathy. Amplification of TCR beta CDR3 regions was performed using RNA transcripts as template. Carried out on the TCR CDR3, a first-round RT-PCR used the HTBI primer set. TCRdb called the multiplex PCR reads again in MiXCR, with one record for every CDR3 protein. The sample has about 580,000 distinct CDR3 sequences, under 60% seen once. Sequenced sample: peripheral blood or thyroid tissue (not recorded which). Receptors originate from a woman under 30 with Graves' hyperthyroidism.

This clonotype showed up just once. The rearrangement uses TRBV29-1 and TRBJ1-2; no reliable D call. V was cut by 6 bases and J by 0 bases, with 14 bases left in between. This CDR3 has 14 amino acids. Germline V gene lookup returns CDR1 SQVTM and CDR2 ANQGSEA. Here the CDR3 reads CSVPAPDANYGYTF. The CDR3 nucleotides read TGCAGCGTCCCTGCCCCCGACGCTAACTATGGCTACACCTTC. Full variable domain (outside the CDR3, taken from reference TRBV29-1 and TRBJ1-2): SAVISQKPSRDICQRGTSLTIQCQVDSQVTMMFWYRQQPGQSLTLIATANQGSEATYESGFVIDKFPISRPNLTFSTLTVSNMSPEDSSIYLCSVPAPDANYGYTFGSGTRLTVV.

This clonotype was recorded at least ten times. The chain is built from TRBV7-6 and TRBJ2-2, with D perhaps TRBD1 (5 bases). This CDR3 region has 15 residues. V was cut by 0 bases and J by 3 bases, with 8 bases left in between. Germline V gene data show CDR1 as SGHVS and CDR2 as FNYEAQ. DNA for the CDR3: TGTGCCAGCAGCTTAGCGGGGCCCGACACCGGGGAGCTGTTTTTT. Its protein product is CASSLAGPDTGELFF.

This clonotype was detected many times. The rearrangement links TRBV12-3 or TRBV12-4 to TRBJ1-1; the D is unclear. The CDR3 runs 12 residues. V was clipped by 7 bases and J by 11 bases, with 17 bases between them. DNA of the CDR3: TGTGCCAGCACTCCCGCGCCCCCGAGGGCTTTCTTT. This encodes CASTPAPPRAFF.

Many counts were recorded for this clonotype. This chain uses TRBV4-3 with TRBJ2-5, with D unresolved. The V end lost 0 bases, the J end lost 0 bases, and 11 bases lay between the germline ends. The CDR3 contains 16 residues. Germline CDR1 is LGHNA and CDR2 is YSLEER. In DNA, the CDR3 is TGCGCCAGCAGCCAAGACGTCATGGTCAACCAAGAGACCCAGTACTTC. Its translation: CASSQDVMVNQETQYF.

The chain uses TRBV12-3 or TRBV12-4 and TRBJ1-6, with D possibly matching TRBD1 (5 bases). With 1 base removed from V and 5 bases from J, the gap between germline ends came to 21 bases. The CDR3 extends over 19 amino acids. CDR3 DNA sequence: TGTGCCAGCAGTTTAGGGATGTTACGTGGCGGGGGAGATAATTCACCCCTCCACTTT. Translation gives CASSLGMLRGGGDNSPLHF.

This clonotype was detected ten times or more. The CDR3 DNA follows: TGTGCCAGCAGTGCTACATTTTCCTCCTACGAGCAGTACTTC. Translating it yields CASSATFSSYEQYF. The chain carries TRBV6-5 and TRBJ2-7; D uncertain. The CDR3 is 14 residues long. V was cut by 5 bases and J by 0 bases, with 11 bases left in between. Germline V lookup: CDR1 MNHEY, CDR2 SVGAGI.

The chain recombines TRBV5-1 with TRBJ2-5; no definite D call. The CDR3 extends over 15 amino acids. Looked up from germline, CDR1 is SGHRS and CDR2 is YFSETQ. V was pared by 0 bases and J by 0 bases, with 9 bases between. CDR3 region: CASSLDPQYQETQYF. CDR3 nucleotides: TGCGCCAGCAGCTTGGACCCACAGTACCAAGAGACCCAGTACTTC.

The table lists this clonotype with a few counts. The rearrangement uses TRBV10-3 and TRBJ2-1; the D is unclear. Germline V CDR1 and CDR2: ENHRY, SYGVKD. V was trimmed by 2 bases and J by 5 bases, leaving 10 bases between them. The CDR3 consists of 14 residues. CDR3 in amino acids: CAISEGPLNNEQFF. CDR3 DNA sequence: TGTGCCATCAGTGAGGGACCGTTGAACAATGAGCAGTTCTTC.

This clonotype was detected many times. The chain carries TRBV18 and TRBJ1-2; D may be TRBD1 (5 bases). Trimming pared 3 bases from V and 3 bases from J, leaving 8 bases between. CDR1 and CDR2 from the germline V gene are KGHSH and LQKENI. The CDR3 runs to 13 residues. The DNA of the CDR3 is TGTGCCAGCTCACCTCTAGGGGACTATGGCTACACCTTC. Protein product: CASSPLGDYGYTF.

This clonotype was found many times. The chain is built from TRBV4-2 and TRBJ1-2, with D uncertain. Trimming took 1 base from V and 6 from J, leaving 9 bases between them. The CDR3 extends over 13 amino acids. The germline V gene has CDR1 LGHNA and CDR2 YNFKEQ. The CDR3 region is CASSQGLADGYTF. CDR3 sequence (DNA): TGTGCCAGCAGCCAAGGACTGGCCGATGGCTACACCTTC.

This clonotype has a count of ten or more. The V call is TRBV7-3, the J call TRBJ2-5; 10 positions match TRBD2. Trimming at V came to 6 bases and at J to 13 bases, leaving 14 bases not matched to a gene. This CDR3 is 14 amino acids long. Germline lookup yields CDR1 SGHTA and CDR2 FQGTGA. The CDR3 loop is CASRASGSSPKWYF. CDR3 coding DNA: TGTGCCAGCAGGGCTAGCGGGAGTTCACCCAAGTGGTACTTC.

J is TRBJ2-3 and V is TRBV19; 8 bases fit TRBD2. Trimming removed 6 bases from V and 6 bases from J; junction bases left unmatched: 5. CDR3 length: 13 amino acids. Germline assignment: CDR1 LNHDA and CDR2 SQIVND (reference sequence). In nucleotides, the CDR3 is TGTGCCAGTAGGGGGACTAGAGCGGATACGCAGTATTTT. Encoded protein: CASRGTRADTQYF.